This entry lists 28 T cell receptor beta chains sequenced from one sample in a study of blood T cell repertoires in COVID-19. Assay used: immunoSEQ multiplex PCR; TCRdb lists only in-frame clones, some missing. The data contain more than 200,000 clones, approximately 90% of them singletons. The sequenced sample was peripheral blood. Source of these receptors: a man aged 50-59 years with COVID-19, enrolled during active disease.

The V gene is TRBV12-5, the J gene TRBJ2-1; 8 bases match TRBD2. CDR1 LGHNT and CDR2 FRNRAP come from the germline V gene. The CDR3 runs to 16 residues. V was pared by 6 bases and J by 9 bases, with 16 bases of the junction left unmatched. CDR3 residues: CASGPPGVAGISEQFF. The CDR3 nucleotides are TGTGCTAGTGGCCCTCCTGGGGTAGCGGGAATTAGTGAGCAGTTCTTC. The whole variable domain, filled in from reference TRBV12-5 and TRBJ2-1, reads DARVTQTPRHKVTEMGQEVTMRCQPILGHNTVFWYRQTMMQGLELLAYFRNRAPLDDSGMPKDRFSAEMPDATLATLKIQPSEPRDSAVYFCASGPPGVAGISEQFFGPGTRLTVL.

V gene TRBV5-1 combines with J gene TRBJ1-2; 8 bases are a match to TRBD1. Trimming took 4 bases from V and 4 from J; bases not matched to a gene: 6. Germline assignment: CDR1 SGHRS and CDR2 YFSETQ. The CDR3 is made up of 14 amino acids. DNA of the CDR3: TGCGCCAGCAGCACAGCAACAGGGGGCTATGGCTACACCTTC. Its protein product is CASSTATGGYGYTF.

The rearrangement uses TRBV9 and TRBJ2-2; 11 nucleotides line up with TRBD1. The germline CDR1 and CDR2 sequences are SGDLS and YYNGEE. This CDR3 comprises 16 residues. Trimming cost V 0 bases and J 8 bases; bases outside gene matches: 6. CDR3 residues: CASSVGDRGSLGELFF. The CDR3 DNA reads TGTGCCAGCAGCGTAGGGGACAGGGGGTCCCTGGGGGAGCTGTTTTTT.

The chain recombines TRBV30 with TRBJ1-1; weak D call: TRBD1 (5 bases). This CDR3 spans 14 amino acids. Trimming stripped 2 bases from V and 4 bases from J, with 14 bases between. Germline CDR1 reads GTSNPN; CDR2 reads SVGIG (reference sequence). CDR3 in amino acids: CAWSHPGGITEAFF. For the CDR3, the DNA is TGTGCCTGGAGTCACCCGGGGGGGATCACTGAAGCTTTCTTT.

V gene TRBV5-1 combines with J gene TRBJ2-3, with TRBD2 matching 8 bases. This CDR3 has 16 amino acids. Germline CDR1 SGHRS, CDR2 YFSETQ. V lost 0 bases to trimming and J lost 4 bases; unmatched junction nucleotides: 7. The CDR3 spells CASSLEVGRAADTQYF. CDR3 bases: TGCGCCAGCAGCTTGGAGGTCGGGAGGGCCGCAGATACGCAGTATTTT.

This rearrangement joins TRBV12-5 to TRBJ1-1; 8 positions match TRBD1. Unmatched junction bases numbered 5, after V lost 4 bases and J lost 7 bases. The germline gives CDR1 LGHNT, CDR2 FRNRAP. The CDR3 is 13 residues long. The CDR3 here is CASGSRGLGEAFF. CDR3 nucleotides: TGTGCTAGTGGTTCCAGGGGGCTGGGTGAAGCTTTCTTT.

CDR3: CASTTPGGDRGFEQYF. The DNA of the CDR3 is TGTGCCAGCACCACGCCGGGGGGGGACAGGGGTTTCGAGCAGTACTTC. V is TRBV7-2 and J is TRBJ2-7, with 10 bases that match TRBD1. Germline V gene sequence: CDR1 SGHTA, CDR2 FQGNSA. The CDR3 sequence is 16 residues long. Losses at the gene ends were 7 bases for V and 6 bases for J; bases not matched to a gene: 15.

This clone has a single count. The chain employs TRBV7-2 and TRBJ2-7; D call uncertain. The length of the CDR3 is 14 residues. The germline gives CDR1 SGHTA, CDR2 FQGNSA. Trimming left V 0 bases short and J 0 bases short, with 6 bases between. For the CDR3, the DNA is TGTGCCAGCAGCTTAGCCCTAAGCTCCTACGAGCAGTACTTC. This translates into CASSLALSSYEQYF.

The chain has TRBV7-9 and TRBJ2-7; 13 bases line up with TRBD2. Germline CDR1 reads SEHNR; CDR2 reads FQNEAQ (reference sequence). This CDR3 has 14 residues. The J segment lost 7 bases and the V segment lost 6 bases, leaving 6 bases of the junction unmatched. CDR3 DNA sequence: TGTGCCAGCAGACCGGGACTAGCGGGATGGGAGCAGTACTTC. Translation: CASRPGLAGWEQYF.

The chain has TRBV6-5 and TRBJ2-1, with D perhaps matching TRBD2 (6 bases). The CDR3 covers 14 residues. Germline V lookup: CDR1 MNHEY, CDR2 SVGAGI. V was trimmed by 6 bases and J by 4 bases, leaving 13 bases between them. The CDR3, as DNA: TGTGCCAGCAGCCGGGACTTCCTTTACAATGAGCAGTTCTTC. It specifies CASSRDFLYNEQFF.

This rearrangement joins TRBV4-3 to TRBJ1-3, with 10 bases fitting TRBD1. V dropped 0 bases and J dropped 1; count of bases not matched to a gene: 3. CDR3 size: 17 residues. Germline V gene data show CDR1 as LGHNA and CDR2 as YSLEER. The CDR3 loop reads CASSQDWGQGSGNTIYF. The CDR3 DNA sequence: TGCGCCAGCAGCCAAGATTGGGGACAGGGGTCTGGAAACACCATATATTTT.

The rearrangement links TRBV3-1 (or the pseudogene TRBV3-2) to TRBJ2-2, with D maybe TRBD1 (5 bases). This CDR3 spans 15 amino acids. From germline, CDR1 is LGHDT and CDR2 YNNKEL (reference sequence). Trimming removed 2 bases from V and 3 bases from J, with 10 bases in between. This CDR3 reads CASSQQTVYTGELFF. The CDR3 DNA reads as TGTGCCAGCAGCCAACAGACAGTTTACACCGGGGAGCTGTTTTTT.

This clone was detected only once. V usage is TRBV2 and J usage is TRBJ1-6; tentatively, D is TRBD1 (6 bases). The CDR3 covers 19 residues. Looked up from germline, CDR1 is SNHLY and CDR2 is FYNNEI. V was pared by 6 bases and J by 0 bases, with 21 bases between. The CDR3 coding sequence is TGTGCCAGCAGCGCACAGGGCCGGGGCCTGGGCTCCTATAATTCACCCCTCCACTTT. This translates into CASSAQGRGLGSYNSPLHF.

This clone was seen more than once but under ten times. V and J are TRBV10-3 and TRBJ2-1; 14 positions match TRBD2. This CDR3 spans 15 amino acids. The V segment lost 2 bases and the J segment 6 bases; nucleotides outside the gene matches: 0. Per the germline V gene, CDR1 is ENHRY and CDR2 is SYGVKD. CDR3 nucleotide sequence: TGTGCCATCAGTGAGGGGACTAGCGGGAGCAATGAGCAGTTCTTC. This gives the protein CAISEGTSGSNEQFF.

This clone was found once. The V call is TRBV18, the J call TRBJ2-3; D gene unclear. The germline CDR1 and CDR2 sequences are KGHSH and LQKENI. V lost 2 bases to trimming and J lost 4 bases, with 22 bases between them. The CDR3 extends over 18 amino acids. The CDR3 spells CASSPLAQASIGPDTQYF. The CDR3 coding sequence is TGTGCCAGCTCACCATTGGCGCAGGCTTCGATTGGCCCAGATACGCAGTATTTT. Complete variable domain (other parts from reference TRBV18 and TRBJ2-3): NAGVMQNPRHLVRRRGQEARLRCSPMKGHSHVYWYRQLPEEGLKFMVYLQKENIIDESGMPKERFSAEFPKEGPSILRIQQVVRGDSAAYFCASSPLAQASIGPDTQYFGPGTRLTVL.

The V and J genes are TRBV19 and TRBJ2-7; 14 positions agree with TRBD2. This CDR3 region has 16 residues. V shed 2 bases and J 3 bases; nucleotides not matched to a gene: 3. Germline V lookup: CDR1 LNHDA, CDR2 SQIVND (reference sequence). The CDR3 loop is CASSISGTSGGYEQYF. CDR3 bases: TGTGCCAGTAGTATATCCGGGACTAGCGGGGGCTACGAGCAGTACTTC.

This clone was seen a few times. The chain combines TRBV7-3 with TRBJ2-7, with D possibly matching TRBD1 (6 bases). CDR1 is SGHTA and CDR2 is FQGTGA in the germline V gene. The CDR3 sequence is 12 residues long. V shed 6 bases and J shed 6 bases, with 12 bases lying between them. CDR3 in DNA: TGTGCCAGCAGTGAACAGGGTCTCGAGCAGTACTTC. Amino acid sequence: CASSEQGLEQYF.

This clone has a single count. The rearrangement links TRBV6-5 to TRBJ2-2, with TRBD1 matching over 7 bases. This CDR3 is built from 15 residues. The germline V gene has CDR1 MNHEY and CDR2 SVGAGI. V trimming: 8 bases; J trimming: 2 bases; junction bases outside the gene matches: 8. CDR3 loop: CASESRQGNTGELFF. The CDR3 coding sequence is TGTGCCAGCGAATCCAGACAGGGTAACACCGGGGAGCTGTTTTTT.

This chain connects TRBV12-3 or TRBV12-4 to TRBJ2-7; TRBD1 matches at 7 bases. CDR3 size: 12 residues. With V trimmed by 6 bases and J by 5 bases, 4 bases remained unmatched. The CDR3 DNA reads TGTGCCAGCAGCCAAGGACAGGACGAGCAGTACTTC. It codes for CASSQGQDEQYF.

J is TRBJ2-2 and V is TRBV5-6; D is uncertain. Trimming cost V 5 bases and J 4 bases, with 12 bases left between them. The germline V gene encodes CDR1 SGHDT and CDR2 YYEEEE. This CDR3 contains 14 residues. CDR3 nucleotides: TGTGCCAGCAGTCTTATTAGCCCCACCGGGGAGCTGTTTTTT. Its translation: CASSLISPTGELFF.

V usage is TRBV5-8 and J usage is TRBJ2-1; 11 positions agree with TRBD2. The CDR3 covers 16 residues. With V trimmed by 3 bases and J by 8 bases, 10 bases remained unmatched. The germline gives CDR1 SGHTS, CDR2 YDEGEE. In nucleotides, the CDR3 is TGTGCCAGCAGCTCGGGGGTAGCGGGAGGGCCGGATGAGCAGTTCTTC. Translating gives CASSSGVAGGPDEQFF.

The chain joins TRBV7-9 to TRBJ1-3; 7 bases align to TRBD1. The ends lost 5 bases at V and 0 bases at J; junction bases unmatched: 13. CDR3 length: 18 amino acids. Germline loops: CDR1 SEHNR, CDR2 FQNEAQ (reference sequence). CDR3 sequence: CASSQFPRQGRSGNTIYF. CDR3 sequence (DNA): TGTGCCAGCAGCCAATTCCCCCGACAGGGACGCTCTGGAAACACCATATATTTT. Complete variable domain (other parts from reference TRBV7-9 and TRBJ1-3): DTGVSQNPRHKITKRGQNVTFRCDPISEHNRLYWYRQTLGQGPEFLTYFQNEAQLEKSRLLSDRFSAERPKGSFSTLEIQRTEQGDSAMYLCASSQFPRQGRSGNTIYFGEGSWLTVV.

The rearrangement links TRBV27 to TRBJ2-5, with 8 bases identical to TRBD1. The CDR3 has 16 amino acids. The V gene end was trimmed by 3 bases and the J gene end by 0 bases; junction bases not matched to a gene: 6. Germline loops: CDR1 MNHEY, CDR2 SMNVEV (reference sequence). The CDR3 protein is CASSFRTGSYQETQYF. The CDR3 coding sequence is TGTGCCAGCAGTTTCCGGACAGGGTCGTACCAAGAGACCCAGTACTTC.

V and J are TRBV19 and TRBJ2-7; TRBD1 matches at 7 bases. V shed 2 bases, J shed 1 base, and the junction held 5 bases outside the gene matches. CDR3 length equals 15 residues. Germline-derived CDR1 and CDR2 are LNHDA and SQIVND (reference sequence). Here the CDR3 DNA reads TGTGCCAGTAGTATAAAAAGGGACAGTTCCTACGAGCAGTACTTC. This encodes CASSIKRDSSYEQYF.

The V call is TRBV5-4, the J call TRBJ2-1; maybe TRBD2 (6 bases). The CDR3 runs 13 residues. V lost 5 bases and J lost 7, with 13 bases in between. The germline V gene has CDR1 SGHNT and CDR2 YYREEE (reference sequence). The CDR3, as DNA: TGTGCCAGCAGGGGGGGACTGGTTAATGAGCAGTTCTTC. Amino acid sequence: CASRGGLVNEQFF.

The rearrangement uses TRBV14 and TRBJ2-5; no definite D call. CDR1 and CDR2 from the germline V gene are SGHDN and FVKESK. Trimming cost V 6 bases and J 5 bases, with 7 bases left between them. The CDR3 is made up of 11 amino acids. The CDR3: CASSVMETQYF. CDR3 nucleotides: TGTGCCAGCAGTGTTATGGAGACCCAGTACTTC.

The chain combines TRBV7-9 with TRBJ2-3; D is perhaps TRBD1 (5 bases). The CDR3 consists of 18 residues. V gave up 3 bases and J gave up 0 bases, with 19 bases separating them. Germline-derived CDR1 and CDR2 are SEHNR and FQNEAQ (reference sequence). CDR3 loop: CASSFKPPGRASTDTQYF. Here the CDR3 DNA reads TGTGCCAGCAGCTTCAAACCCCCCGGCAGGGCTAGCACAGATACGCAGTATTTT.

The chain links TRBV7-8 to TRBJ2-1; 9 nucleotides line up with TRBD1. J lost 5 bases, V lost 4 bases, and 9 bases had no gene match. Germline CDR1 SGHVS, CDR2 FQNEAQ. This CDR3 spans 16 amino acids. The CDR3: CASSSGTGTINNEQFF. In nucleotides, the CDR3 is TGTGCCAGCAGCTCGGGGACAGGGACGATCAACAATGAGCAGTTCTTC.